This T cell receptor (beta chain) was identified during a study of OX40 agonist ivuxolimab in advanced cancers. Regarding the research as a whole: The costimulatory receptor OX40 (CD134) was targeted by ivuxolimab, a fully human IgG2 agonistic monoclonal antibody. Patients were allowed to have had prior anti-PD-1, anti-PD-L1 or anti-CTLA-4 therapy, and around 37% of the dose-escalation patients had previously received checkpoint inhibitors. The monotherapy dose-escalation portion (N ≈ 56 patients) of the phase I ivuxolimab trial is reported in the paper. In the dose-escalation cohort, 65% to 90% of patients were male, and the mean age was approximately 64 years, with a range of about 20 to 79. Peripheral TCRbeta sequencing aimed to test whether ivuxolimab altered TCR sequence diversity and caused clonal T-cell expansion. Among the approximately 50 dose-escalation patients, some 20 had hepatocellular carcinoma, about 15 melanoma, 9 renal cell carcinoma and 9 head and neck cancer. Three dose-escalation patients achieved partial responses, one with hepatocellular carcinoma and two with cutaneous melanoma. Intravenous ivuxolimab was administered to patients every 2 weeks at six dose levels: 0.01, 0.1, 0.3, 1.5, 3 and 10 mg/kg. The research as a whole found: In the 0.1-3.0 mg/kg groups, partial responders were among the patients with the lowest normalized peripheral clonal expansion, particularly in CD8+ T cells. After ivuxolimab, CD8+ T cells had more expanded clones than CD4+ T cells on average. At doses of 0.1 to 3.0 mg/kg, clonal expansion of both CD4+ and CD8+ T cells in blood was seen between baseline and week 6. The antigen specificity of the clonally expanded peripheral T cells was not determined. Low levels of normalized T-cell clonal expansion were also seen in some nonresponding patients.

Patients with a history of autoimmune disease or receiving systemic immunosuppression were excluded from the trial. Peripheral blood for TCR sequencing was drawn from every dose cohort at baseline, at cycle 4 day 1 and at cycle 7 day 1. Samples were obtained from an open-label, multicenter, first-in-human phase I dose-escalation trial of ivuxolimab. Adults with locally advanced or metastatic head and neck squamous cell, hepatocellular, melanoma or renal cell carcinoma were enrolled in the trial. Before TCR sequencing, CD4+ and CD8+ T cells were separately sorted from peripheral blood. For sequencing of the TCRbeta CDR3 region, genomic DNA was extracted from the sorted cells. The immunoSEQ Assay was used to sequence the TCRbeta CDR3 regions. The source is immuneACCESS, and TCRdb retained only in-frame sequences with V and J called. Part of the clones is not carried over; for the studies checked, unresolved V genes explain less than half of this, and the remainder is unexplained. The sample table contains 55,000 to 80,000 clones; only one count was recorded for around 84% of them. The ten largest clones take up 2.4% of the sample.

Notes on this clone: Its binding antigen is unknown. The sample holds no much larger clone one base away, and base qualities are not on file.

Sequencing used CD4+ or CD8+ T cells sorted from blood, obtained in a trial of the OX40 agonist ivuxolimab. The receptor was isolated from an adult with an advanced solid tumor such as melanoma, head and neck, liver or kidney cancer.

Read as DNA, the sequence is TGTGCCAGCAGCGGGAACACTGAAGCTTTCTTT. This sequence encodes CASSGNTEAFF. The sequence links TRBV6-5 to TRBJ1-1; the D gene remains uncertain. V was cut back by 6 bases and J by 1 base, leaving a gap of 3 bases between them. CDR1 and CDR2, per the germline V gene, are MNHEY and SVGAGI. From cysteine to phenylalanine, the CDR3 is 11 amino acids long. The DNA shown is the 33-base CDR3, in frame from base 1.